This T cell receptor beta chain was observed in a study of CD8+CD57+ T cells in acquired aplastic anemia. Before being chosen for sequencing, patients had shown CD8+CD57+ cell expansion by flow cytometry. Genomic DNA, the template, was used for profiling of the TCR beta VDJ and CDR3. TCRdb used MiXCR to reprocess the reads, holding one entry per CDR3 protein. This sample has 150,000 to 170,000 distinct CDR3 sequences, with approximately 52% found just once. Germline CDR1 WNHNN, CDR2 SYGVQD (reference sequence). Germline trimming cut 5 bases from V and 3 bases from J; bases unmatched to any gene: 11. The CDR3 consists of 16 residues.

The sample taken for sequencing was sorted CD4+, CD8+, or CD8+CD57+ T cells (not recorded which) from PBMCs. This chain links TRBV10-1 with TRBJ2-7; 9 bases agree with TRBD1. The sequence derives from a human donor with aplastic anemia. CDR3 sequence: CASSRDREGLNYEQYF. The CDR3, as DNA: TGCGCCAGCAGTAGGGACAGGGAAGGGCTGAACTACGAGCAGTACTTC.